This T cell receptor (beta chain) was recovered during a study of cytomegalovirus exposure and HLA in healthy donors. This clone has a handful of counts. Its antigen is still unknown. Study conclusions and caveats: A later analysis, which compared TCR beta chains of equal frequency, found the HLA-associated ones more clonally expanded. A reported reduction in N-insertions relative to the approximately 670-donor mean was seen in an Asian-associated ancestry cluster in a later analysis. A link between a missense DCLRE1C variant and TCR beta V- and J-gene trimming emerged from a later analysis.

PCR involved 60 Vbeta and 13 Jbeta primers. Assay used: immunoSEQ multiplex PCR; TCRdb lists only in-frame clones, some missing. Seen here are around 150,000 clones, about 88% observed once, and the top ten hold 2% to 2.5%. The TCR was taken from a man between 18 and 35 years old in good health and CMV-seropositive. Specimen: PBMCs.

CDR3 DNA: TGTGCCAGCAGCTCACCTGACAGCTACTCTGGAAACACCATATATTTT. It is translated as CASSSPDSYSGNTIYF. The chain has TRBV5-5 and TRBJ1-3; maybe TRBD1 (5 bases). With 3 bases removed from V and 0 bases from J, the gap between germline ends came to 13 bases. The CDR3 extends over 16 amino acids. Germline assignment: CDR1 SGHKS and CDR2 YYEKEE (reference sequence).